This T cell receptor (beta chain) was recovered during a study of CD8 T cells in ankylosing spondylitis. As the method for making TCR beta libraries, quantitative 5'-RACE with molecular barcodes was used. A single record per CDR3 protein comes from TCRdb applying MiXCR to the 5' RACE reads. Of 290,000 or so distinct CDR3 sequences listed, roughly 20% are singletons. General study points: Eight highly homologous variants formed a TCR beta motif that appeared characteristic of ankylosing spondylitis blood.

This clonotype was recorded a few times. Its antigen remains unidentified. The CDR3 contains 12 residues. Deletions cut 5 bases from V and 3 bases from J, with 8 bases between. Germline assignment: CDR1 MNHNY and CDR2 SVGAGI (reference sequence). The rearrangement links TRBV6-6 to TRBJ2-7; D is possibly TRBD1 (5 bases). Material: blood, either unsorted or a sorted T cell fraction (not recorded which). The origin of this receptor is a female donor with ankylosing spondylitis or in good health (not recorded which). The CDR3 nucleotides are TGTGCCAGCAGTGGGGCGGTCTACGAGCAGTACTTC. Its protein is CASSGAVYEQYF.